Following are 19 T cell receptor beta chains from one sample sequenced in a study of T cell clones after liver transplantation. The protocol was immunoSEQ multiplex PCR, while the TCRdb copy is restricted to in-frame clones and leaves out a portion. Among nearly 55,000 clones, around 85% were seen once, and the ten largest hold about 8.5%. The sequencing used CD4+ T cells from blood, collected before liver transplant. The receptors derive from a human donor who received a liver transplant.

The rearrangement uses TRBV5-8 and TRBJ2-7; 7 positions agree with TRBD2. Germline CDR1 reads SGHTS; CDR2 reads YDEGEE. V lost 3 bases to trimming and J lost 7 bases; unmatched junction nucleotides: 10. The CDR3 is 14 amino acids. This chain's CDR3 is CASSSREAGGEQYF. Written as DNA, the CDR3 is TGTGCCAGCAGCTCTCGGGAGGCTGGGGGTGAGCAGTACTTC.

The chain is built from TRBV7-3 and TRBJ2-5; a weak D match, TRBD2 (5 bases). V lost 3 bases and J 7 bases, leaving 6 bases between the germline ends. The CDR3 spans 11 residues. Germline CDR1 SGHTA, CDR2 FQGTGA. This CDR3 is CASSFRGTQYF. CDR3 nucleotide sequence: TGTGCCAGCAGCTTCCGGGGGACCCAGTACTTC.

The sample holds one count of this clone. The rearrangement uses TRBV6-4 and TRBJ2-7, with 9 bases matching TRBD1. CDR1 and CDR2 from the germline V gene are MRHNA and SNTAGT. The CDR3 extends over 14 amino acids. The J segment lost 3 bases and the V segment lost 8 bases, leaving 8 bases of the junction unmatched. The chain's CDR3 is CASSYRGLIYEQYF. The DNA of the CDR3 is TGTGCCAGCTCATACAGGGGGCTTATCTACGAGCAGTACTTC.

CDR3 protein: CASSLTSGYGELFF. In nucleotides, the CDR3 is TGCGCCAGCAGCCTGACTAGCGGGTACGGGGAGCTGTTTTTT. The V and J genes are TRBV5-1 and TRBJ2-2; 10 bases agree with TRBD2. Germline CDR1 and CDR2: SGHRS and YFSETQ. The CDR3 sequence is 14 residues long. Losses at the gene ends were 4 bases for V and 7 bases for J; bases not matched to a gene: 4.

V usage is TRBV6-4 and J usage is TRBJ2-1; no definite D call. Germline assignment: CDR1 MRHNA and CDR2 SNTAGT. V shed 3 bases and J shed 5 bases, with 20 bases lying between them. CDR3 length: 17 amino acids. CDR3 nucleotide sequence: TGTGCCAGCAGTGATTCCCCAGTGGGGAACAAAGACAATGAGCAGTTCTTC. Its protein product is CASSDSPVGNKDNEQFF.

This chain uses TRBV4-2 with TRBJ2-7; TRBD2 agrees at 11 bases. Germline V gives CDR1 LGHNA, CDR2 YNFKEQ. Trimming cost V 4 bases and J 3 bases; bases outside gene matches: 8. The CDR3 spans 16 residues. The CDR3 here is CASSRLAGGPGYEQYF. The CDR3 region has the DNA TGTGCCAGCAGCCGGCTAGCGGGGGGACCGGGCTACGAGCAGTACTTC.

The rearrangement uses TRBV29-1 and TRBJ1-5; 8 bases line up with TRBD1. The ends lost 5 bases at V and 6 bases at J; junction bases unmatched: 3. Germline CDR1 and CDR2: SQVTM and ANQGSEA. CDR3 size: 12 residues. The CDR3, as DNA: TGCAGCGTTAGAACAGGGGGTCAGCCCCAGCATTTT. Residues: CSVRTGGQPQHF.

This chain joins TRBV30 and TRBJ2-7; 11 nucleotides line up with TRBD2. V gave up 2 bases and J gave up 5 bases; unmatched junction bases: 2. The CDR3 is 13 residues long. CDR1 is GTSNPN and CDR2 is SVGIG in the germline V gene (reference sequence). The CDR3 region has the DNA TGTGCCTGGAGTAAACTAGCGGGAGACGAGCAGTACTTC. It yields the protein CAWSKLAGDEQYF.

The gene calls are TRBV5-5 and TRBJ2-1; no firm D call. V dropped 2 bases and J dropped 8 bases, with 14 bases sitting between them. The V gene's germline CDR1 is SGHKS and CDR2 YYEKEE (reference sequence). The CDR3 extends over 14 amino acids. CDR3 nucleotides: TGTGCCAGCAGCTTAGGTACGCGTCTGGATGAGCAGTTCTTC. The encoded protein is CASSLGTRLDEQFF.

This chain links TRBV5-1 with TRBJ2-7; 10 bases agree with TRBD2. The CDR3 runs to 15 residues. Germline CDR1 is SGHRS and CDR2 is YFSETQ. With V trimmed by 2 bases and J by 6 bases, 8 bases remained unmatched. The CDR3 sequence: CASSLSGGASREQYF. The CDR3 DNA reads as TGCGCCAGCAGCTTAAGCGGGGGGGCATCCCGCGAGCAGTACTTC. The full variable domain, rest sourced from reference TRBV5-1 and TRBJ2-7, is KAGVTQTPRYLIKTRGQQVTLSCSPISGHRSVSWYQQTPGQGLQFLFEYFSETQRNKGNFPGRFSGRQFSNSRSEMNVSTLELGDSALYLCASSLSGGASREQYFGPGTRLTVT.

The chain links TRBV5-1 to TRBJ2-2, with 7 nucleotides matching TRBD1. This CDR3 contains 15 residues. Trimming removed 0 bases from V and 5 bases from J; junction bases left unmatched: 4. CDR1 and CDR2 from the germline V gene are SGHRS and YFSETQ. The CDR3 spells CASSLDRGRTGELFF. CDR3 DNA: TGCGCCAGCAGCTTGGACAGGGGAAGGACCGGGGAGCTGTTTTTT.

The chain couples TRBV9 to TRBJ2-5; TRBD1 might be the D (5 bases). In germline, CDR1 is SGDLS, CDR2 YYNGEE. CDR3 length equals 15 residues. Trimming cost V 2 bases and J 4 bases, with 15 bases left between them. The CDR3 nucleotides are TGTGCCAGCAGCGTCGCACCAACAGGTACAGAGACCCAGTACTTC. Protein product: CASSVAPTGTETQYF.

V gene TRBV4-3 combines with J gene TRBJ2-7; tentatively, D is TRBD2 (6 bases). Between the trimmed V and J ends, which lost 1 base and 5 bases, there was a span of 9 bases. The V gene's germline CDR1 is LGHNA and CDR2 YSLEER. This CDR3 is built from 13 residues. The CDR3 DNA sequence: TGCGCCAGCAGCCAAGTTCAGCGGGACGAGCAGTACTTC. This encodes CASSQVQRDEQYF.

The rearrangement links TRBV27 to TRBJ2-7; 13 nucleotides agree with TRBD2. Germline values: CDR1 MNHEY, CDR2 SMNVEV (reference sequence). This CDR3 region has 16 residues. Germline trimming cut 4 bases from V and 5 bases from J; bases unmatched to any gene: 8. The CDR3 DNA reads as TGTGCCAGCAGTTCATACGGACTAGCGGGAGTCCACGAGCAGTACTTC. Amino acid sequence: CASSSYGLAGVHEQYF.

This CDR3 is CTSSRTGLSTDTQYF. The CDR3 DNA is TGCACCAGCAGCCGGACGGGTTTGAGCACAGATACGCAGTATTTT. The rearrangement joins TRBV1 to TRBJ2-3. TRBV1 constitutes a pseudogene. This CDR3 is built from 15 residues.

The rearrangement joins TRBV7-2 to TRBJ2-3, with 8 bases aligning to TRBD2. The trim removed 1 base at V and 6 bases at J, leaving 9 bases unmatched. Germline CDR1 is SGHTA and CDR2 is FQGNSA. This CDR3 has 16 amino acids. CDR3 residues: CASSLVAGGARDTQYF. In DNA, the CDR3 is TGTGCCAGCAGCTTAGTCGCCGGGGGGGCCAGGGATACGCAGTATTTT. Together with reference TRBV7-2 and TRBJ2-3, the CDR3 gives the full variable domain: GAGVSQSPSNKVTEKGKDVELRCDPISGHTALYWYRQSLGQGLEFLIYFQGNSAPDKSGLPSDRFSAERTGGSVSTLTIQRTQQEDSAVYLCASSLVAGGARDTQYFGPGTRLTVL.

The rearrangement uses TRBV15 and TRBJ1-5, with D possibly TRBD1 on 6 matching bases. Germline V CDR1 and CDR2: LNHNV, YYDKDF (reference sequence). This CDR3 is 12 amino acids long. Trimming took 5 bases from V and 6 from J, leaving 8 bases between them. The CDR3 here is CATSRGGQPQHF. The CDR3 DNA sequence: TGTGCCACCAGCCGAGGGGGTCAGCCCCAGCATTTT.

The chain joins TRBV15 to TRBJ2-7, with 12 bases fitting TRBD2. The junction had 6 bases not matched to a gene; V was cut back by 0 bases and J by 6 bases. Germline V gene data show CDR1 as LNHNV and CDR2 as YYDKDF (reference sequence). The CDR3 sequence is 16 residues long. The CDR3 sequence: CATSRDQASGRGEQYF. The CDR3 coding sequence is TGTGCCACCAGCAGAGATCAGGCTAGCGGGAGGGGCGAGCAGTACTTC. Combining the CDR3 with reference TRBV15 and TRBJ2-7 gives the whole variable domain DAMVIQNPRYQVTQFGKPVTLSCSQTLNHNVMYWYQQKSSQAPKLLFHYYDKDFNNEADTPDNFQSRRPNTSFCFLDIRSPGLGDTAMYLCATSRDQASGRGEQYFGPGTRLTVT.

This clone occurred a few times. This rearrangement joins TRBV19 to TRBJ1-1, with a possible D match to TRBD1 (6 bases). The CDR3 length is 11 residues. Trimming stripped 8 bases from V and 11 bases from J, with 15 bases between. Germline lookup yields CDR1 LNHDA and CDR2 SQIVND (reference sequence). In DNA form, the CDR3 reads TGTGCCAGTCGAGGGGGGGTGGCGGCTTTCTTT. This encodes CASRGGVAAFF.